The 15 T cell receptor beta chains below all came from one sample that was sequenced in a study of beta chain features in type 1 diabetes (dated by TCRdb to the late 2010s). The paper's findings and limits, for the study overall: Type 1 diabetes patients showed a moderate but significant shortening of TCRB CDR3 length in all four CD4+ subsets.

Libraries were prepared through the immunoSEQ multiplex PCR assay. All of the isolated RNA was reverse transcribed with the High Capacity cDNA Reverse Transcription Kit, so expressed TCRB transcripts were sequenced. TCRdb limited this immuneACCESS table to in-frame rearrangements with V and J called. A share of clones is missing; checked studies link under half to unresolved V genes, and the rest is unexplained. The sample table lists around 250,000 clones, about 23% of them with a count of one. About 0.012% of the sample belongs to the ten largest clones. These receptors have no known antigen. The source material was naive CD4+ T cells from blood. The sample's cell subset or site label, decoded: true naive CD4+ T cells. The receptors here all came from a woman between 25 and 40 years old with type 1 diabetes.

This chain joins TRBV19 and TRBJ2-3; 7 bases align to TRBD1. V shed 6 bases, J shed 6 bases, and the junction held 3 bases outside the gene matches. Looked up from germline, CDR1 is LNHDA and CDR2 is SQIVND (reference sequence). The CDR3 extends over 12 amino acids. The CDR3 DNA reads as TGTGCCAGTAGCACGACAGGGGATACGCAGTATTTT. Its protein product is CASSTTGDTQYF.

This clone was found a few times. The rearrangement uses TRBV5-1 and TRBJ2-7; D perhaps matches TRBD1 (6 bases). This CDR3 spans 16 amino acids. V lost 4 bases, J lost 3 bases, and 20 bases lay in between. CDR1 is SGHRS and CDR2 is YFSETQ in the germline V gene. The CDR3 loop is CASSRSGTRVLYEQYF. CDR3 DNA: TGCGCCAGCAGCCGATCCGGGACAAGGGTACTCTACGAGCAGTACTTC.

The chain employs TRBV7-9 and TRBJ1-2; tentatively, D is TRBD1 (5 bases). Germline V lookup: CDR1 SEHNR, CDR2 FQNEAQ (reference sequence). This CDR3 is built from 11 residues. The germline V and J ends were trimmed by 7 bases and 8 bases, with 11 bases remaining between them. The DNA of the CDR3 is TGTGCCAGCACCCAGCGGGGCGGCTACACCTTC. Protein: CASTQRGGYTF.

This clone was observed a handful of times. V gene TRBV19 combines with J gene TRBJ1-2, with D possibly TRBD1 on 6 matching bases. This CDR3 comprises 13 residues. Trimming pared 7 bases from V and 8 bases from J, leaving 17 bases between. CDR1 and CDR2 from the germline V gene are LNHDA and SQIVND (reference sequence). CDR3: CASTLLRGGGYTF. The DNA of the CDR3 is TGTGCCAGTACCCTACTAAGGGGGGGAGGCTACACCTTC.

The chain carries TRBV19 and TRBJ2-3, with 7 positions matching TRBD2. The CDR3 runs to 15 residues. V shed 4 bases, J shed 1 base, and the junction held 5 bases outside the gene matches. Germline V gene data show CDR1 as LNHDA and CDR2 as SQIVND (reference sequence). CDR3 sequence: CASSSLAGGTDTQYF. CDR3 sequence (DNA): TGTGCCAGTAGTAGTCTGGCGGGAGGCACAGATACGCAGTATTTT.

This clone was seen a handful of times. The chain links TRBV5-1 to TRBJ2-7; TRBD2 matches at 15 bases. CDR1 SGHRS and CDR2 YFSETQ come from the germline V gene. The trim removed 6 bases at V and 6 bases at J, leaving 13 bases unmatched. The CDR3 is made up of 17 amino acids. The CDR3 protein is CASTRTSGRAQMAEQYF. The CDR3 nucleotides read TGCGCCAGCACCCGGACTAGCGGGAGGGCACAAATGGCCGAGCAGTACTTC.

This clone was counted between two and nine times. The chain carries TRBV30 and TRBJ1-2, with D possibly TRBD1 on 6 matching bases. The CDR3 has 15 residues. The germline V gene has CDR1 GTSNPN and CDR2 SVGIG (reference sequence). The germline V and J ends were trimmed by 3 bases and 4 bases, with 18 bases remaining between them. CDR3 loop: CAWSEDSQGFYGYTF. The CDR3 DNA reads TGTGCCTGGAGCGAAGACTCCCAGGGGTTCTATGGCTACACCTTC.

This clone was detected only a few times. The V gene is TRBV29-1, the J gene TRBJ2-7, with 7 bases fitting TRBD1. This CDR3 contains 14 residues. The V segment lost 5 bases and the J segment 3 bases; nucleotides outside the gene matches: 10. From germline, CDR1 is SQVTM and CDR2 ANQGSEA. The CDR3 nucleotides are TGCAGCGTTCTCACCCCGGGACAGAACTACGAGCAGTACTTC. It is translated as CSVLTPGQNYEQYF.

This clone has only a few counts. The V call is TRBV7-9, the J call TRBJ1-1, with no clear D. The CDR3 consists of 13 residues. The V end lost 6 bases, the J end lost 3 bases, and 11 bases lay between the germline ends. Germline V gene data show CDR1 as SEHNR and CDR2 as FQNEAQ (reference sequence). The DNA of the CDR3 is TGTGCCAGCAGAGTTCAGGAAGACACTGAAGCTTTCTTT. It yields the protein CASRVQEDTEAFF.

This clone was seen a handful of times. V usage is TRBV5-1 and J usage is TRBJ2-1; no firm D call. CDR3 length: 11 amino acids. Germline V lookup: CDR1 SGHRS, CDR2 YFSETQ. The V end lost 4 bases, the J end lost 10 bases, and 9 bases lay between the germline ends. The CDR3 loop is CASSVLEEQFF. The CDR3 region has the DNA TGCGCCAGCAGCGTGCTAGAGGAGCAGTTCTTC. Full variable domain (outside the CDR3, taken from reference TRBV5-1 and TRBJ2-1): KAGVTQTPRYLIKTRGQQVTLSCSPISGHRSVSWYQQTPGQGLQFLFEYFSETQRNKGNFPGRFSGRQFSNSRSEMNVSTLELGDSALYLCASSVLEEQFFGPGTRLTVL.

The gene calls are TRBV28 and TRBJ1-5, with D perhaps matching TRBD1 (5 bases). Germline V gene data show CDR1 as MDHEN and CDR2 as SYDVKM. This CDR3 contains 12 residues. Trimming shortened V by 8 bases and J by 4 bases, and 9 bases separated the two germline ends. CDR3 residues: CASGAGNQPQHF. The DNA for the CDR3 is TGTGCCAGCGGGGCAGGGAATCAGCCCCAGCATTTT.

The V call is TRBV10-3, the J call TRBJ2-1, with unresolved D. Germline assignment: CDR1 ENHRY and CDR2 SYGVKD. Trimming took 3 bases from V and 8 from J, leaving 14 bases between them. This CDR3 is built from 14 residues. The CDR3 loop is CAISDPYSRDEQFF. The CDR3 DNA reads TGTGCCATCAGTGACCCGTACTCCCGTGATGAGCAGTTCTTC.

This clone has more than one count but fewer than ten. The chain employs TRBV29-1 and TRBJ2-3; TRBD1 aligns across 9 bases. Trimming at V came to 4 bases and at J to 9 bases, leaving 5 bases not matched to a gene. The CDR3 consists of 12 residues. Germline lookup yields CDR1 SQVTM and CDR2 ANQGSEA. The CDR3 sequence: CSVVRTGDTQYF. CDR3 nucleotides: TGCAGCGTTGTAAGGACAGGGGACACGCAGTATTTT.

This clone was found a few times. The CDR3 here is CASSPFGLNTDTQYF. DNA of the CDR3: TGTGCCAGCAGCCCCTTCGGACTTAACACAGATACGCAGTATTTT. The chain uses TRBV14 and TRBJ2-3, with D possibly matching TRBD2 (5 bases). Between the trimmed V and J ends, which lost 4 bases and 2 bases, there was a span of 13 bases. The germline gives CDR1 SGHDN, CDR2 FVKESK. There are 15 residues in the CDR3.

The rearrangement joins TRBV5-4 to TRBJ2-1; TRBD2 agrees at 9 bases. The J segment lost 3 bases and the V segment lost 6 bases, leaving 1 base of the junction unmatched. Germline V gene data show CDR1 as SGHNT and CDR2 as YYREEE (reference sequence). This CDR3 has 13 amino acids. CDR3 protein: CASNSGSYNEQFF. For the CDR3, the DNA is TGTGCCAGCAATAGCGGGAGCTACAATGAGCAGTTCTTC.